The 2 T cell receptor beta chains given below trace back to one sample, sequenced in a study of vaccination and CD4 T cells after COVID-19. Cultured CD4+ T-cell DNA underwent Oncomine TCR Beta short-read sequencing. TCRdb processed the PCR reads anew with MiXCR; each CDR3 protein has one entry. The data show about 16,000 distinct CDR3 sequences, less than 65% seen once. Which antigens these TCRs recognize remains unknown. The treatment was: roughly 11-day PBMC culture with coronavirus spike peptide pools or control peptides (ViraFEST assay). Source: cultured CD4+ T cells from blood, taken after SARS-CoV-2 vaccination. These receptors all come from a human donor with COVID-19.

This rearrangement joins TRBV6-5 to TRBJ1-2; the D is unclear. The V end lost 0 bases, the J end lost 6 bases, and 17 bases lay between the germline ends. This CDR3 region has 16 residues. Germline loops: CDR1 MNHEY, CDR2 SVGAGI. The CDR3 is CASSYSRSLMSHGYTF. Written as DNA, the CDR3 is TGTGCCAGCAGTTACTCGCGGAGTCTGATGTCCCATGGCTACACCTTC.

The chain joins TRBV6-1 to TRBJ2-7; TRBD1 might be the D (6 bases). Trimming left V 6 bases short and J 6 bases short, with 15 bases between. Germline loops: CDR1 MNHNS, CDR2 SASEGT. The length of the CDR3 is 13 residues. The chain's CDR3 is CASRPNSGVEQYF. The CDR3, as DNA: TGTGCCAGCAGACCGAATTCAGGGGTCGAGCAGTACTTC.